A single sample is the source of the 14 T cell receptor beta chains below, sequenced in a study of beta chain features in type 1 diabetes. What was sequenced were expressed TCRB transcripts, since all of the isolated RNA had been reverse transcribed. Generated by immunoSEQ multiplex PCR, the TCRdb table keeps only in-frame clones and is missing some. The sample has 810,000 or so clones, about a sixth seen once. What was sequenced was naive CD4+ T cells from blood. Receptors originate from a young woman in good health.

This clone has just a few counts. This chain links TRBV5-6 with TRBJ2-3; D is undetermined. The CDR3 has 13 amino acids. The germline V and J ends were trimmed by 0 bases and 2 bases, with 4 bases remaining between them. CDR1 and CDR2 (germline): SGHDT, YYEEEE. The CDR3 DNA follows: TGTGCCAGCAGCTTGGGAATCACAGATACGCAGTATTTT. This translates into CASSLGITDTQYF.

This chain uses TRBV7-9 with TRBJ2-7; 8 bases are shared with TRBD2. The trim removed 7 bases at V and 7 bases at J, leaving 12 bases unmatched. Germline-derived CDR1 and CDR2 are SEHNR and FQNEAQ (reference sequence). CDR3 size: 14 residues. CDR3 residues: CASKNSGSALEQYF. In nucleotides, the CDR3 is TGTGCCAGCAAGAACAGCGGGAGCGCGTTGGAGCAGTACTTC.

This clone has only a few counts. For the CDR3, the DNA is TGTGCCAGCAGTGGGAGGAACTATGAAAAACTGTTTTTT. Translation gives CASSGRNYEKLFF. The chain links TRBV6-5 to TRBJ1-4; D is ambiguous. Trimming cost V 5 bases and J 6 bases, with 10 bases left between them. The CDR3 is 13 amino acids. Looked up from germline, CDR1 is MNHEY and CDR2 is SVGAGI.

In its sample, this clone was seen a few times. The rearrangement joins TRBV7-2 to TRBJ2-3; D unclear. The germline V gene has CDR1 SGHTA and CDR2 FQGNSA. Trimming took 1 base from V and 0 from J, leaving 11 bases between them. The CDR3 covers 16 residues. CDR3 in amino acids: CASSLGPISSTDTQYF. The CDR3 DNA sequence: TGTGCCAGCAGCTTAGGGCCCATATCTAGCACAGATACGCAGTATTTT.

The chain combines TRBV11-2 with TRBJ1-4, with D possibly TRBD1 on 6 matching bases. Trimming pared 1 base from V and 10 bases from J, leaving 13 bases between. The CDR3 consists of 14 residues. Per the germline V gene, CDR1 is SGHAT and CDR2 is FQNNGV. CDR3 DNA: TGTGCCAGCAGCTTAGGGGGGCGTTTCGGAAAACTGTTTTTT. It specifies CASSLGGRFGKLFF.

This chain uses TRBV28 with TRBJ1-1; D call uncertain. V was trimmed by 7 bases and J by 12 bases, leaving 18 bases between them. Germline V gives CDR1 MDHEN, CDR2 SYDVKM. This CDR3 has 12 residues. The DNA for the CDR3 is TGTGCCAGCACCTCATTCGCAGGTTTCCCTTTCTTT. It is translated as CASTSFAGFPFF.

This clone was counted only a few times. This chain joins TRBV11-2 and TRBJ2-7; 13 nucleotides line up with TRBD2. In germline, CDR1 is SGHAT, CDR2 FQNNGV. The CDR3 has 15 residues. V dropped 7 bases and J dropped 7; count of bases not matched to a gene: 10. The CDR3 protein is CASIRGTSGTKEQYF. CDR3 nucleotide sequence: TGTGCCAGCATCCGAGGGACTAGCGGGACTAAAGAGCAGTACTTC.

In this sample, this clone turned up a few times. The chain joins TRBV27 to TRBJ1-5, with TRBD1 identical over 8 bases. The CDR3 is 13 amino acids. V trimming: 6 bases; J trimming: 4 bases; junction bases outside the gene matches: 2. CDR1 is MNHEY and CDR2 is SMNVEV in the germline V gene (reference sequence). The CDR3 is CASRGTGNQPQHF. CDR3 DNA: TGTGCCAGCAGAGGGACAGGTAATCAGCCCCAGCATTTT.

This clone has a handful of counts. The rearrangement links TRBV6-1 to TRBJ2-7; D is perhaps TRBD1 (6 bases). V was cut by 5 bases and J by 6 bases, with 14 bases left in between. Germline V gene sequence: CDR1 MNHNS, CDR2 SASEGT. The CDR3 length is 13 residues. CDR3 bases: TGTGCCAGCAGTAAAGGGACACCCGCCGAGCAGTACTTC. Amino acid sequence: CASSKGTPAEQYF.

This clone came up a few times. Here the CDR3 reads CASSPRIARWDGELFF. The DNA of the CDR3 is TGTGCCAGCAGCCCCCGGATAGCGCGGTGGGACGGGGAGCTGTTTTTT. J is TRBJ2-2 and V is TRBV9, with D perhaps TRBD2 (5 bases). Trimming removed 4 bases at V and 7 bases at J, with 20 bases between. Germline V gene sequence: CDR1 SGDLS, CDR2 YYNGEE. This CDR3 has 16 amino acids.

This rearrangement joins TRBV25-1 to TRBJ2-1; D unclear. From germline, CDR1 is MGHDK and CDR2 SYGVNS. Trimming took off 8 bases at V and 5 bases at J, with 7 bases between the two ends. The CDR3 contains 11 residues. As DNA, the CDR3 is TGTGCCAGCGAAAAGGACAATGAGCAGTTCTTC. Its translation: CASEKDNEQFF.

V is TRBV10-3 and J is TRBJ2-7, with a possible D match to TRBD2 (6 bases). Per germline, CDR1 ENHRY and CDR2 SYGVKD. The V gene lost 2 bases and the J gene lost 2 bases, with 13 bases spanning the gap. This CDR3 contains 15 residues. The CDR3 protein is CAISEASDPPYEQYF. In DNA form, the CDR3 reads TGTGCCATCAGTGAGGCTAGCGACCCACCCTACGAGCAGTACTTC.

In this sample, this clone turned up once. CDR3 amino acids: CASSLGISGANTGELFF. The DNA for the CDR3 is TGCGCCAGCAGCTTGGGTATTAGCGGAGCGAACACCGGGGAGCTGTTTTTT. This chain uses TRBV5-1 with TRBJ2-2; maybe TRBD2 (6 bases). CDR1 is SGHRS and CDR2 is YFSETQ in the germline V gene. This CDR3 is built from 17 residues. Between the trimmed V and J ends, which lost 0 bases and 0 bases, there was a span of 12 bases.

This clone occurred a few times. The V gene is TRBV11-3, the J gene TRBJ2-2; the D is unclear. Trimming took off 2 bases at V and 3 bases at J, with 7 bases between the two ends. Germline CDR1 SGHNT, CDR2 YENEEA. The CDR3 extends over 14 amino acids. The CDR3 reads CASSLQYDTGELFF. The CDR3 DNA is TGTGCCAGCAGCTTACAGTATGACACCGGGGAGCTGTTTTTT.